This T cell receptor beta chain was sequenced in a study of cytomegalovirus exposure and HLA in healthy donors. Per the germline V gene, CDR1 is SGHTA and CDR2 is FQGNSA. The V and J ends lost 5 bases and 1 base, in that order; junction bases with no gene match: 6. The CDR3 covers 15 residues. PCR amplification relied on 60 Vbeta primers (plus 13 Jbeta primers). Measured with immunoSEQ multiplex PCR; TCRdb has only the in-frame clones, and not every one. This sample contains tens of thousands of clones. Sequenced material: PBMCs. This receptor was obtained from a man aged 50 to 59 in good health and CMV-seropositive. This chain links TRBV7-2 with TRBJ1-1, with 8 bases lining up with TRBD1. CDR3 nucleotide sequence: TGTGCCAGCAGCGTGACGGGACAGGCGAACACTGAAGCTTTCTTT. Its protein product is CASSVTGQANTEAFF. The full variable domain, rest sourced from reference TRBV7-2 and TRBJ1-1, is GAGVSQSPSNKVTEKGKDVELRCDPISGHTALYWYRQSLGQGLEFLIYFQGNSAPDKSGLPSDRFSAERTGGSVSTLTIQRTQQEDSAVYLCASSVTGQANTEAFFGQGTRLTVV.